The following is a T cell receptor (beta chain) sequence with its context. This clonotype was seen at least ten times. The target of this receptor is not known. The sample holds no much larger clone one base away, and base qualities are not on file. The sample belongs to a study of T-cell memory formation after mild COVID-19 (dated by TCRdb to 2020 to 2023). Regarding the research as a whole: TCR sequence clusters from the two donors were found to be largely donor specific. In two donors, T-cell clones that expanded and contracted after mild COVID-19 were followed by sequencing TCRalpha and TCRbeta repertoires longitudinally. The cohort comprised two young, previously healthy adult volunteers, one female and one male.

Findings and caveats that apply to the study as a whole: Contracting CD4+ clones turned up mainly in the CM and EM memory subsets, whereas EMRA was where CD8+ clones were enriched. The study included only a couple of mild cases, and larger cohorts that include severe cases with pre-infection samples were judged to be necessary. SARS-CoV-2 specificity was not confirmed for the second-wave clones peaking on day 37. Clones contracting from day 15 to 85 had balanced CD4/CD8 phenotypes, while a second wave expanding from day 15 to 37 was biased towards CD4+. Some responding clones were found in pre-infection memory, which suggests that pre-existing cross-reactive memory T cells took part in the SARS-CoV-2 response.

PBMCs were isolated by Ficoll-Paque density gradient centrifugation. The germline V gene (reference sequence) yields SGHNT for CDR1 and YYREEE for CDR2. The CDR3 runs 14 residues from the cysteine to the phenylalanine. CDR3 DNA is the only sequence kept; it has 42 bases, read in frame from the first base. V drops 3 bases and J drops 4 bases, leaving 13 bases in between. The sequencer listed for this sample is Illumina NovaSeq 6000. TCRalpha and TCRbeta cDNA libraries were constructed by 5'RACE with constant-segment primers, with sample barcodes and unique molecular identifiers being introduced. RNA was extracted from every sample with Trizol reagent. Library amplification was performed in two PCR steps, and a second sample barcode and Illumina TruSeq adapters were introduced in the second step. The libraries were sequenced on an Illumina NovaSeq using 2 x 150 bp paired-end reads. Per the authors' processing: The reads were demultiplexed and collapsed into UMI-guided consensus sequences using migec v1.2.7. With mixcr v2.1.11, UMI consensuses were aligned to TRA and TRB V and J templates and assembled into clonotypes. A clonotype was counted as expanded or contracted only when both edgeR and NoisET called the clonotype significant, with the noise models trained on biological replicates. edgeR calls used a false discovery rate-adjusted p below 0.01 and a log2 fold-change threshold of 1. As an exploratory analysis of dynamics, max-normalized trajectories of the 1000 most abundant clonotypes were examined with PCA combined with hierarchical clustering. Separately sequenced CD4+ and CD8+ repertoires were used to assign a CD4 or CD8 phenotype to each responding clone. TCRdb reanalyzed the raw reads on its own, using fastp at Q25 for trimming and MiXCR for clone calling, and kept in-frame beta chains. Each CDR3 protein appears once, grouped with its most common genes and DNA. TCRdb's processing, not the study's, gives the V and J calls here. Here the sample has about 200,000 distinct CDR3 sequences; 9.5% to 10% occur a single time. Around 3.3% of the sample belongs to the ten largest clones.

Sequencing was done on a sample of PBMCs or a T cell subset sorted from them (not recorded which). This TCR was recovered from a man between 18 and 35 years old who had mild COVID-19 (a few samples of this study predate the infection). The sample titles of this study are shuffled in the database, so cell type and time point are left out; the donor was told from shared clones. This chain is built from TRBV5-4 and TRBJ1-2; the D gene cannot be named for sure. The CDR3 loop reads CASSSPAAGYGYTF. The DNA sequence is TGTGCCAGCAGCTCCCCGGCCGCAGGCTATGGCTACACCTTC. Here the CDR3 is joined to the reference TRBV5-4 and TRBJ1-2 genes, and the full variable domain is: ETGVTQSPTHLIKTRGQQVTLRCSSQSGHNTVSWYQQALGQGPQFIFQYYREEENGRGNFPPRFSGLQFPNYSSELNVNALELDDSALYLCASSSPAAGYGYTFGSGTRLTVV.